Listed below are T cell receptor beta chains from one sample, sequenced in a study of blood T cell repertoires in COVID-19. The assay was immunoSEQ multiplex PCR, and TCRdb's table has in-frame clones only and misses some. The sample contains 80,000 to 95,000 clones, about nine tenths of which appear only once. The sample taken for sequencing was peripheral blood. These receptors originate from a man aged 50 to 59 with active or convalescent COVID-19. Each CDR3 is given with its conserved first and last residue. Each record gives: CDR3 protein, CDR3 DNA, clone size, D gene, J gene, V gene. D genes are given only for firm matches. The listing skips clone size in some rows; elsewhere it reads once, few, many or a size class.

CASSQDTAVQETQYF | TGTGCCAGCAGCCAAGACACAGCGGTCCAAGAGACCCAGTACTTC | - | - | TRBJ2-5 | TRBV3-1/TRBV3-2
CASSDQGSDTDTQYF | TGCGCCAGCAGTGATCAGGGCTCGGACACAGATACGCAGTATTTT | - | - | TRBJ2-3 | TRBV10-1
CASSEGRYTEAFF | TGTGCCAGCAGTGAAGGGAGGTACACTGAAGCTTTCTTT | - | - | TRBJ1-1 | TRBV2
CASSNRDSRETQYF | TGTGCCAGCAGCAACCGGGACTCTAGAGAGACCCAGTACTTC | - | - | TRBJ2-5 | TRBV4-2
CASSVSWSSYEQYF | TGCGCCAGCAGCGTTAGTTGGAGCTCCTACGAGCAGTACTTC | - | - | TRBJ2-7 | TRBV5-1
CATSDSDRSAEAFF | TGTGCCACCAGTGATTCTGACAGGAGCGCTGAAGCTTTCTTT | - | - | TRBJ1-1 | TRBV24-1
CASSPGQGLRSGNTIYF | TGCGCCAGCAGCCCGGGACAGGGTCTACGTTCTGGAAACACCATATATTTT | - | TRBD1 | TRBJ1-3 | TRBV5-1
CASSPGQFPTAEAFF | TGTGCCAGCTCACCCGGACAGTTTCCAACCGCTGAAGCTTTCTTT | - | - | TRBJ1-1 | TRBV18
CAWSVLREKLFF | TGTGCCTGGAGTGTACTCCGAGAAAAACTGTTTTTT | - | - | TRBJ1-4 | TRBV30
CASSQGTGSPSYEQYF | TGTGCCAGCAGTCAAGGGACAGGGAGCCCCTCCTACGAGCAGTACTTC | - | TRBD1 | TRBJ2-7 | TRBV6-1
CASSTGGPYGYTF | TGCGCCAGCAGCACAGGGGGGCCCTATGGCTACACCTTC | few | TRBD1 | TRBJ1-2 | TRBV5-1
CASSQDGTADYGYTF | TGTGCCAGCAGCCAAGACGGGACAGCTGACTATGGCTACACCTTC | once | TRBD1 | TRBJ1-2 | TRBV4-2
CASSEGLAHTDTQYF | TGTGCCAGCAGTGAAGGGCTAGCACACACAGATACGCAGTATTTT | - | - | TRBJ2-3 | TRBV6-1
CASCSSTGELFF | TGTGCCAGTTGTAGTAGCACCGGGGAGCTGTTTTTT | - | - | TRBJ2-2 | TRBV28
CASSLAGSGIIDEQFF | TGCGCCAGCAGCTTGGCCGGTAGCGGGATTATCGATGAGCAGTTCTTC | - | TRBD2 | TRBJ2-1 | TRBV5-1
CASSEEDRYNEQFF | TGTGCCAGCAGTGAGGAGGACAGGTACAATGAGCAGTTCTTC | - | TRBD1 | TRBJ2-1 | TRBV6-1
CATSPGTVYQPQHF | TGTGCCACCAGTCCCGGGACAGTATATCAGCCCCAGCATTTT | - | TRBD1 | TRBJ1-5 | TRBV24-1
CASSWGQGVYGYTF | TGTGCCAGCAGCTGGGGGCAGGGTGTATATGGCTACACCTTC | - | - | TRBJ1-2 | TRBV5-4
CASTAIRGVLETQYF | TGTGCCAGCACCGCTATAAGAGGTGTATTGGAGACCCAGTACTTC | - | - | TRBJ2-5 | TRBV2
CATSREQGWATDTQYF | TGTGCCACCAGCAGAGAACAGGGATGGGCCACAGATACGCAGTATTTT | - | - | TRBJ2-3 | TRBV15
CASSYASAADTQYF | TGTGCCAGCAGTTACGCTAGCGCCGCAGATACGCAGTATTTT | - | - | TRBJ2-3 | TRBV6-5
CASSPDRGRTEAFF | TGTGCCAGCAGTCCCGACAGGGGAAGGACTGAAGCTTTCTTT | - | TRBD1 | TRBJ1-1 | TRBV6-2/TRBV6-3
CASKGTGVNTGELFF | TGTGCTAGTAAGGGGACAGGGGTGAACACCGGGGAGCTGTTTTTT | - | TRBD1 | TRBJ2-2 | TRBV12-5
CASSHRPSGAAETQYF | TGTGCCAGCAGCCATCGGCCTAGCGGGGCGGCCGAGACCCAGTACTTC | - | TRBD2 | TRBJ2-5 | TRBV3-1/TRBV3-2
CASSPLAGSYNEQFF | TGTGCCAGCAGTCCACTAGCGGGTAGCTACAATGAGCAGTTCTTC | - | TRBD2 | TRBJ2-1 | TRBV5-4
CASSSRLAGYGETQYF | TGTGCCAGCAGCTCACGACTAGCGGGCTATGGGGAGACCCAGTACTTC | - | TRBD2 | TRBJ2-5 | TRBV7-2
CASSVRDRGMHF | TGTGCCAGCAGTGTTCGGGACAGGGGTATGCATTTT | - | TRBD1 | TRBJ1-5 | TRBV2
CASSSTLFPSGDGETQYF | TGTGCCAGCAGTTCCACTCTCTTCCCTAGCGGGGATGGGGAGACCCAGTACTTC | few | TRBD2 | TRBJ2-5 | TRBV6-2/TRBV6-3
CASSKETGGLETQYF | TGTGCCAGCAGCAAAGAGACAGGGGGTTTGGAGACCCAGTACTTC | - | - | TRBJ2-5 | TRBV21-1
CASSLVSRREGYYEQYF | TGTGCCAGCAGCTTAGTCTCGCGTAGGGAGGGTTACTACGAGCAGTACTTC | few | TRBD2 | TRBJ2-7 | TRBV7-2
CAGQDSELFF | TGTGCCGGGCAGGACAGTGAGCTGTTTTTT | once | - | TRBJ2-2 | TRBV7-6
CASSLRLAGGVYEQFF | TGTGCCAGCAGCTTAAGACTAGCGGGCGGGGTGTATGAGCAGTTCTTC | - | TRBD2 | TRBJ2-1 | TRBV7-2
CASSTYLGQGYGYTF | TGTGCCAGTAGTACCTACTTGGGACAGGGGTATGGCTACACCTTC | - | TRBD1 | TRBJ1-2 | TRBV19
CASSEYTPSTGATNEKLFF | TGTGCCAGTAGCGAGTATACCCCCTCGACAGGGGCAACTAATGAAAAACTGTTTTTT | - | TRBD1 | TRBJ1-4 | TRBV19